This entry lists 13 T cell receptor beta chains sequenced from one sample in a study of Graves' ophthalmopathy and Graves' hyperthyroidism. The study amplified TCR beta CDR3 regions using RNA transcripts. Second-round multiplex PCR followed a first-round RT-PCR using HTBI primers. A single record per CDR3 protein comes from TCRdb applying MiXCR to the multiplex PCR reads. The sample yields over a million distinct CDR3 sequences, 35% to 45% seen once. The material sequenced was peripheral blood or thyroid tissue (not recorded which). The receptors originated from an adult man with Graves' hyperthyroidism.

The chain employs TRBV7-2 and TRBJ1-2, with a possible D match to TRBD1 (6 bases). This CDR3 has 11 amino acids. Per germline, CDR1 SGHTA and CDR2 FQGNSA. V shed 1 base and J shed 11 bases, with 8 bases lying between them. In DNA form, the CDR3 reads TGTGCCAGCAGCTTAGACGGGACATACACCTTC. Translating it yields CASSLDGTYTF.

In the case of this clonotype: Being one base from a much bigger clone, this may be a read error. The V gene is TRBV19, the J gene TRBJ1-5; the D gene is possibly TRBD1 (6 bases). The CDR3 contains 14 residues. V was pared by 3 bases and J by 7 bases, with 13 bases between. Germline assignment: CDR1 LNHDA and CDR2 SQIVND (reference sequence). The DNA for the CDR3 is TGTGCCAGTAGTATCGACAGGCTTTACCAGCCCCAGCATTTT. Amino acid sequence: CASSIDRLYQPQHF.

The chain joins TRBV24-1 to TRBJ2-2, with TRBD1 identical over 9 bases. The CDR3 extends over 15 amino acids. From germline, CDR1 is KGHDR and CDR2 SFDVKD. Trimming took 4 bases from V and 9 from J; bases not matched to a gene: 8. The CDR3 sequence: CATSEWGTGTRELFF. CDR3 nucleotides: TGTGCCACCAGTGAATGGGGGACAGGGACCAGGGAGCTGTTTTTT.

The table lists this clonotype with a few counts. A much larger clone sits a single nucleotide away, making a read error possible. The final CDR3 position lacks the conserved phenylalanine or tryptophan, pointing to a likely read error. The gene calls are TRBV2 and TRBJ1-1; TRBD1 might be the D (6 bases). With 6 bases removed from V and 7 bases from J, the gap between germline ends came to 15 bases. Germline CDR1 is SNHLY and CDR2 is FYNNEI. This CDR3 is 13 amino acids long. Here the CDR3 reads CASSPGTLGEAFV. The CDR3 DNA sequence: TGTGCCAGCAGCCCTGGGACACTGGGTGAAGCTTTCGTT.

Details on this clonotype: A much larger clone differs by one base, so this may be a read error. Because the CDR3 is missing its conserved closing phenylalanine or tryptophan, this is likely a read error. The V gene is TRBV7-9, the J gene TRBJ1-5, with TRBD1 identical over 12 bases. Germline V gives CDR1 SEHNR, CDR2 FQNEAQ (reference sequence). The CDR3 loop spans 17 amino acids. The ends lost 3 bases at V and 4 bases at J; junction bases unmatched: 7. CDR3 coding DNA: TGTGCCAGCAGCTTTATGGGACAGGGGGCGCGGAATCAGCCCCAGCATTCT. Amino acids: CASSFMGQGARNQPQHS.

At least ten counts were recorded for this clonotype. The V call is TRBV7-9, the J call TRBJ1-3; weak D call: TRBD1 (6 bases). V dropped 6 bases and J dropped 1 base, with 19 bases sitting between them. CDR1 SEHNR and CDR2 FQNEAQ come from the germline V gene (reference sequence). CDR3 size: 17 residues. CDR3 nucleotides: TGTGCCAGCAGATACCTCCGGGACACCTCTTCTGGAAACACCATATATTTT. Its translation is CASRYLRDTSSGNTIYF.

The rearrangement uses TRBV7-2 and TRBJ2-5; 9 positions agree with TRBD1. The length of the CDR3 is 20 residues. Germline V gene data show CDR1 as SGHTA and CDR2 as FQGNSA. V trimming: 4 bases; J trimming: 5 bases; junction bases outside the gene matches: 23. As DNA, the CDR3 is TGTGCCAGCAGCTATAGCCCCACGTCCCGGACAGGGGCCCTTCGGGAGACCCAGTACTTC. Translating it yields CASSYSPTSRTGALRETQYF.

This clonotype appeared many times. V usage is TRBV2 and J usage is TRBJ1-5; possibly TRBD1 for D (6 bases). Trimming cost V 1 base and J 0 bases, with 7 bases left between them. Germline assignment: CDR1 SNHLY and CDR2 FYNNEI. The CDR3 sequence is 15 residues long. The chain's CDR3 is CASSEEGDSNQPQHF. CDR3 nucleotide sequence: TGTGCCAGCAGTGAAGAGGGGGATAGCAATCAGCCCCAGCATTTT.

With regard to this clonotype: A much larger clone sits a single nucleotide away, making a read error possible. This chain joins TRBV20-1 and TRBJ1-6, with unresolved D. The germline CDR1 and CDR2 sequences are DFQATT and SNEGSKA (reference sequence). This CDR3 has 16 residues. Trimming cost V 1 base and J 0 bases, with 10 bases left between them. Here the CDR3 reads CSARGPKPSYNSPLHF. The CDR3 DNA reads as TGCAGTGCTAGAGGGCCGAAACCCTCCTATAATTCACCCCTCCACTTT.

Remarks on this clonotype: A much bigger clone sits one base away, suggesting this may be a read error. V and J are TRBV20-1 and TRBJ2-5; maybe TRBD2 (5 bases). The germline V gene has CDR1 DFQATT and CDR2 SNEGSKA (reference sequence). The CDR3 consists of 14 residues. The DNA of the CDR3 is TGCAGTGCCCAAGGACGGGATATAGGAGAGGCCCAGTACTTC. Its protein product is CSAQGRDIGEAQYF.

This clonotype has only one observation. V usage is TRBV19 and J usage is TRBJ1-1, with D perhaps matching TRBD1 (5 bases). The CDR3 totals 16 residues. Per germline, CDR1 LNHDA and CDR2 SQIVND (reference sequence). Trimming shortened V by 6 bases and J by 1 base, and 18 bases separated the two germline ends. The CDR3 loop is CASRLTHVQANTEAFF. The CDR3 DNA reads as TGTGCCAGTAGACTAACCCACGTACAGGCGAACACTGAAGCTTTCTTT.

This clonotype was detected a few times. The chain couples TRBV5-4 to TRBJ2-7, with D perhaps assigned TRBD1 or TRBD2 (6 bases each). The CDR3 has 15 residues. The germline CDR1 and CDR2 sequences are SGHNT and YYREEE (reference sequence). V dropped 3 bases and J dropped 1 base, with 14 bases sitting between them. CDR3 bases: TGTGCCAGCAGCTCGCCTCCGGGGGCATCCTACGAGCAGTACTTC. Translated, it gives CASSSPPGASYEQYF.

This clonotype was seen only a few times. The rearrangement links TRBV6-5 to TRBJ2-7; no clear D. Germline V gene data show CDR1 as MNHEY and CDR2 as SVGAGI. V dropped 7 bases and J dropped 0 bases, with 10 bases sitting between them. This CDR3 spans 13 amino acids. The CDR3 is CASNPTFSYEQYF. DNA of the CDR3: TGTGCCAGCAATCCGACATTCTCCTACGAGCAGTACTTC.